The clone carrying this TCR beta chain was counted at least ten times. Its antigen is as yet unknown. This sample is drawn from a study of T-cell reconstitution after alpha-beta-depleted transplantation in children. Study results and caveats: Roughly two months post-transplant, alpha-beta T cells reportedly originated from several hundred graft clones that had expanded. High day-60 TCRbeta diversity in some patients came from surviving recipient T cells and thymic progenitors. Counts and diversity of T cells one year after transplant came mostly from newly produced T cells.

Germline assignment: CDR1 MDHEN and CDR2 SYDVKM. J lost 4 bases, V lost 2 bases, and 2 bases had no gene match. The CDR3 sequence is 14 residues long. Construction of the TCRbeta library involved unique molecular identifiers. In TCRdb, the PCR reads were re-called with MiXCR into one record per CDR3 protein. In the table there are hundreds of thousands of distinct CDR3 sequences, under 15% of which are singletons. The V gene is TRBV28, the J gene TRBJ2-5, with 9 bases identical to TRBD1. The clonotype originates from a male patient aged 5 to 17 who had a stem cell transplant for acute myeloid leukemia, so the T cells may come from the graft donor. The starting material was PBMCs, mostly from graft donor cells, obtained 360 days after TCRalphabeta/CD19-depleted stem cell transplant. The CDR3 DNA is TGTGCCAGCAGTTTACTGACAGGGGGAGAGACCCAGTACTTC. Its protein product is CASSLLTGGETQYF. Filled out from reference TRBV28 and TRBJ2-5, the complete variable domain reads DVKVTQSSRYLVKRTGEKVFLECVQDMDHENMFWYRQDPGLGLRLIYFSYDVKMKEKGDIPEGYSVSREKKERFSLILESASTNQTSMYLCASSLLTGGETQYFGPGTRLLVL.